This paragraph covers one T cell receptor (beta chain) sequence. As yet, its antigen is unknown. The data were taken from a study of CD8 T cells in Susac syndrome. With random hexamers, reverse transcription was performed on about 0.5 to 1 ug of RNA. TCRdb itself ran the immunoSEQ multiplex PCR reads through MiXCR, one entry per CDR3 protein. The sample yields around 80,000 distinct CDR3 sequences, roughly 91% seen once. Overall study results and limits: Acknowledgment was made by the study that its TCR sequencing and HLA analysis involved a relatively small number of individuals.

What was sequenced was CD8+ T cells from PBMCs. The sequence was obtained from a human donor with multiple sclerosis.

The CDR3 sequence: CASSEMILVDTQYF. In DNA, the CDR3 is TGCGCCAGCAGTGAGATGATTCTGGTAGATACGCAGTATTTT. This chain links TRBV10-2 with TRBJ2-3; the D is unclear. The V gene's germline CDR1 is WSHSY and CDR2 SAAADI. The CDR3 runs 14 residues. With 2 bases removed from V and 5 bases from J, the gap between germline ends came to 11 bases.